The 9 T cell receptor beta chains below come from one sample, sequenced in a study of radiation and T cells in renal cell carcinoma. The time point denotes: blood 2 weeks post-SBRT. Treatment indicated: 15 Gy SBRT to primary tumor, nephrectomy 4 weeks later. Using immunoSEQ multiplex PCR, the repertoire was profiled, and TCRdb retains in-frame clones only, with some absent. This table holds 150,000 or so clones, about 91% found once. Sequenced material: blood, taken from a patient whose treatment included radiotherapy and nephrectomy. These receptors originate from a woman between 45 and 60 years old with renal cell carcinoma.

The chain carries TRBV6-5 and TRBJ1-6; possible D gene TRBD1, 5 bases. V lost 4 bases, J lost 11 bases, and 15 bases lay in between. Germline V gives CDR1 MNHEY, CDR2 SVGAGI. CDR3 size: 14 residues. CDR3 residues: CASSSVEGEAPLHF. The CDR3, as DNA: TGTGCCAGCAGTTCCGTCGAAGGGGAGGCACCCCTCCACTTT.

CDR3 coding DNA: TGTGCCAGCAGCTTAGTTATCGGCACCATATATTTT. It codes for CASSLVIGTIYF. J is TRBJ1-3 and V is TRBV7-8; unclear D gene. Looked up from germline, CDR1 is SGHVS and CDR2 is FQNEAQ. V was pared by 1 base and J by 9 bases, with 7 bases between. The CDR3 runs to 12 residues. Based on the CDR3 plus reference TRBV7-8 and TRBJ1-3, the full variable domain is GAGVSQSPRYKVAKRGQDVALRCDPISGHVSLFWYQQALGQGPEFLTYFQNEAQLDKSGLPSDRFFAERPEGSVSTLKIQRTQQEDSAVYLCASSLVIGTIYFGEGSWLTVV.

The chain uses TRBV6-5 and TRBJ1-4; D perhaps matches TRBD1 (6 bases). This CDR3 comprises 12 residues. Germline assignment: CDR1 MNHEY and CDR2 SVGAGI. V lost 6 bases and J 7 bases, leaving 9 bases between the germline ends. The CDR3 coding sequence is TGTGCCAGCAGAGGACAGAGTGAAAAACTGTTTTTT. Its protein is CASRGQSEKLFF.

This sequence joins TRBV6-6 and TRBJ2-7, with D tentatively TRBD1 (6 bases). The length of the CDR3 is 14 residues. CDR1 and CDR2 from the germline V gene are MNHNY and SVGAGI (reference sequence). V dropped 5 bases and J dropped 3 bases, with 14 bases sitting between them. The CDR3 loop is CASSPTGTNYEQYF. The CDR3 DNA follows: TGTGCCAGCAGTCCTACCGGGACAAACTACGAGCAGTACTTC.

DNA of the CDR3: TGTGCCAGCAGCTCGGGACAGCTCTTTCAAGAGACCCAGTACTTC. This gives the protein CASSSGQLFQETQYF. The chain couples TRBV7-6 to TRBJ2-5; TRBD1 matches at 7 bases. The CDR3 totals 15 residues. The germline V gene has CDR1 SGHVS and CDR2 FNYEAQ. V shed 4 bases and J 2 bases; nucleotides not matched to a gene: 7.

J is TRBJ1-1 and V is TRBV6-5; 9 bases match TRBD1. The germline CDR1 and CDR2 sequences are MNHEY and SVGAGI. The CDR3 has 13 residues. Unmatched junction bases numbered 13, after V lost 6 bases and J lost 14 bases. The CDR3 loop reads CASSFFRDRDSFF. In DNA form, the CDR3 reads TGTGCCAGCAGCTTCTTCCGGGACAGGGACTCGTTCTTT.

This clone was counted once. V and J are TRBV21-1 and TRBJ2-7; the table calls TRBD1, which could not be checked here. TRBV21-1 is reported as a pseudogene. The length of the CDR3 is 15 residues. CDR3: CASSARTGISYEQYF. The CDR3 DNA reads as TGTGCCAGCAGCGCCCGGACAGGGATCTCCTACGAGCAGTACTTC.

Details on this clone: Additional DNA sequences in this sample encode the identical CDR3. The chain recombines TRBV7-2 with TRBJ2-2; TRBD2 matches at 7 bases. This CDR3 region has 14 residues. Trimming cost V 5 bases and J 1 base; bases outside gene matches: 1. Germline CDR1 and CDR2: SGHTA and FQGNSA. The CDR3 DNA follows: TGTGCCAGCAGCCCGGGAGGGAACACCGGGGAGCTGTTTTTT. Protein product: CASSPGGNTGELFF.

The chain is built from TRBV7-9 and TRBJ1-5; D is unresolved. There are 14 residues in the CDR3. Germline V gives CDR1 SEHNR, CDR2 FQNEAQ (reference sequence). V lost 2 bases and J 1 base, leaving 6 bases between the germline ends. The DNA of the CDR3 is TGTGCCAGCAGCTTATTAGGGAGCAATCAGCCCCAGCATTTT. Amino acid sequence: CASSLLGSNQPQHF.